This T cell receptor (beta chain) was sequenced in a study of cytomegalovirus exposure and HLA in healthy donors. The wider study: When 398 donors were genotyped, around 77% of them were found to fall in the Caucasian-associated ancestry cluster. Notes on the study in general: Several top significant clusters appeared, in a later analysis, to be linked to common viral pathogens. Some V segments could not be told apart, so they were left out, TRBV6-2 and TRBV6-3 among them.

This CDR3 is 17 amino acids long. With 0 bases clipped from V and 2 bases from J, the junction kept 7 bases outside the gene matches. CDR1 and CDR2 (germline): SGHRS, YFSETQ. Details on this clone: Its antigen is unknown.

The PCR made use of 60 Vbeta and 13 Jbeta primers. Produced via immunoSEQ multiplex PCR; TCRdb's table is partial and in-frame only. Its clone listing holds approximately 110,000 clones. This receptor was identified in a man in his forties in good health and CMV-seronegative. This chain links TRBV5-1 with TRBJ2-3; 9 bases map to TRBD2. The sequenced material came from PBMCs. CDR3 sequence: CASSLGASGTITDTQYF. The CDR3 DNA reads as TGCGCCAGCAGCTTGGGGGCTAGCGGGACCATCACAGATACGCAGTATTTT.